This TCR beta chain was captured by sequencing in a study of sequential checkpoint blockade in melanoma. Across the study: Maintenance nivolumab came after either treatment sequence.

As to treatment: randomized to nivolumab then ipilimumab (arm A) or the reverse (arm B). Trimming removed 3 bases at V and 5 bases at J, with 8 bases between. Germline CDR1 and CDR2: MNHEY and SMNVEV (reference sequence). The CDR3 length is 13 residues. Data came from immunoSEQ multiplex PCR; TCRdb stores just in-frame clones and leaves some out. The sample holds fewer than 45,000 clones, 80% to 90% seen once. The starting material was CD8+ T cells sorted from blood (inferred from file names), obtained from a patient given nivolumab and ipilimumab in sequence. This clonotype was sampled from a human donor with melanoma. The chain couples TRBV27 to TRBJ2-1; a possible D gene is TRBD2 (6 bases). The CDR3 DNA reads TGTGCCAGCAGTTTCGCGGGACACAATGAGCAGTTCTTC. Residues: CASSFAGHNEQFF.